The clone carrying this TCR beta chain was detected ten times or more. This entry is derived from a study of spatial heterogeneity in lung cancer. The time point: sample taken at primary tumor resection. Just over 70 TRACERx patients with early, untreated non-small cell lung cancer donated samples. Unsorted whole RNA of tumor, nontumor lung or frozen PBMC was sequenced. TCRdb analysed the 5' RACE reads with MiXCR anew, one entry per CDR3 protein. Of about 38,000 distinct CDR3 sequences listed, 6.5% to 8.5% are singletons. This material consisted of PBMCs, taken at surgery. The sequence derives from a male donor with early-stage non-small cell lung cancer.

The CDR3 sequence: CASSQAGTQDQPQHF. CDR3 in DNA: TGTGCCAGCAGCCAGGCCGGGACCCAGGATCAGCCCCAGCATTTT. V and J are TRBV4-2 and TRBJ1-5; perhaps TRBD1 as D (5 bases). Trimming removed 3 bases from V and 5 bases from J, with 14 bases in between. This CDR3 contains 15 residues. The V gene's germline CDR1 is LGHNA and CDR2 YNFKEQ.